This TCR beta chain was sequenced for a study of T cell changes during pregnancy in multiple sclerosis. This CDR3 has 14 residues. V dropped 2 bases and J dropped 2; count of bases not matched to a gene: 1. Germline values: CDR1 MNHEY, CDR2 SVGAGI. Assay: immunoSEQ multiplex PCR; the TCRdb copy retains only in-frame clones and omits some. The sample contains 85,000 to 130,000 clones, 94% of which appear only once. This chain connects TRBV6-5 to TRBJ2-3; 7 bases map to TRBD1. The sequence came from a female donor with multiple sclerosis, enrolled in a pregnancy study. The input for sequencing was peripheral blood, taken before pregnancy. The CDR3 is CASSYGTATDTQYF. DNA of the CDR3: TGTGCCAGCAGTTACGGGACAGCCACAGATACGCAGTATTTT.